This TCR beta chain comes out of a study of T cell therapy after organ transplantation. Whole-study context: T cells were expanded 2 to 3 weeks with 30 CMV class I/II epitopes.

These patients had received solid-organ transplants and had drug-resistant or recurrent cytomegalovirus. Comments on this clone: As yet, its antigen is unknown.

V lost 3 bases and J lost 3, with 14 bases in between. This CDR3 is 15 amino acids long. The germline CDR1 and CDR2 sequences are SEHNR and FQNEAQ (reference sequence). Sequenced by immunoSEQ multiplex PCR; TCRdb stores in-frame clones only, minus some. This repertoire shows 45,000 to 50,000 clones, approximately 94% found once; its top ten account for 2.5% to 3.5%. The J gene is TRBJ1-1, the V gene TRBV7-9; D unresolved. The source material was CD8+ T cells from blood, sampled before autologous CMV-specific T cell therapy. This receptor was obtained from a human patient who had received a solid organ transplant and had CMV disease. For the CDR3, the DNA is TGTGCCAGCAGCTTGAGGGAACGGTGGGACACTGAAGCTTTCTTT. Amino acids: CASSLRERWDTEAFF.